This T cell receptor beta chain was captured in a study of spatial heterogeneity in lung cancer (dated 2019 in TCRdb). About the full investigation: Beta-chain transcripts were consistently detected in greater numbers than alpha-chain transcripts, which likely reflected higher beta-chain transcript abundance. In the raw uncorrected reads, each unique combination of TCR and UMI appeared more than ten times on average. In non-small cell lung cancer, the study made a quantitative comparison of TCR alpha and beta repertoires among multiple tumor regions, matched nontumor lung and blood. Nonsynonymous mutation counts, determined by whole-exome sequencing of tumor tissue, were related to features of the TCR repertoire. Both alpha and beta chains were TCR-sequenced in about 240 tumor regions, about 64 matched nontumor lung samples and approximately 50 PBMC samples obtained at surgery.

This clonotype was picked up many times. Its antigen target is currently unknown. No quality values exist for individual bases; no much larger clone is one base distant. The V end gives up 5 bases and the J end 6 bases, leaving 0 bases in the junction not matched to a gene. The CDR3 holds 12 amino acids from the cysteine to the phenylalanine. The DNA shown is the 36-base CDR3, in frame from base 1. From a lookup of the germline V gene (reference sequence), CDR1 and CDR2 are MNHNY and SVGAGI. The paper's findings and limits, for the study overall: Additional single-cell paired TCR alpha and beta sequencing was considered necessary to confirm, at a functional level, the hypothesis that regional TCRs recognize regional mutations. Ubiquitous expanded tumor TCRs were found in blood more often at tumor resection than at routine follow-up.

The time point label on this specimen signifies: sample taken at primary tumor resection. TCR sequencing used whole RNA extracted from tumor and nontumor lung tissue, or from cryopreserved PBMC samples, without cell sorting. The donors were some 72 patients from the lung TRACERx cohort who had early-stage, untreated non-small cell lung cancer. A patient was chosen for TCR sequencing only when enough RNA was available from at least two tumor regions. To prepare the library, 5' RACE was applied. Sequencing instrument: NextSeq 500. To allow correction of PCR and sequencing errors, the TCR library protocol tagged every TCR cDNA molecule with a unique molecular identifier. Processing in the source paper ran as follows. TCR identification, UMI-based error correction and CDR3 extraction were performed with Decombinator tools. TCRs above a frequency of 2 per 1,000, corresponding to the top 1% of the tumor frequency distribution, were defined as expanded. Renyi diversity was computed with the R vegan package after each repertoire had been subsampled 100 times to 5,000 TCRs. CDR3 similarity networks were constructed using string-kernel similarity of amino acid triplets, with links drawn between CDR3s whose pairwise similarity was above 0.82. The public reads were quality trimmed at Q25 with fastp and then assembled into clones with MiXCR by TCRdb, keeping productive beta chains. Each entry is one CDR3 protein sequence, shown with its most common DNA and genes. What appears here as the V and J calls and clone size reflects TCRdb's work, not the paper's. This sample has roughly 13,000 distinct CDR3 sequences in its table, and 10% of those were observed once. The biggest ten clones account for 25% to 30% of the sample.

The chain employs TRBV6-6 and TRBJ2-3; the central 9 bases match TRBD2. The sequenced sample was PBMCs, obtained at surgery. The clonotype comes from a male donor with early-stage non-small cell lung cancer. CDR3 region: CASSTSGDTQYF. The DNA is as follows: TGTGCCAGCAGTACTAGCGGGGATACGCAGTATTTT.